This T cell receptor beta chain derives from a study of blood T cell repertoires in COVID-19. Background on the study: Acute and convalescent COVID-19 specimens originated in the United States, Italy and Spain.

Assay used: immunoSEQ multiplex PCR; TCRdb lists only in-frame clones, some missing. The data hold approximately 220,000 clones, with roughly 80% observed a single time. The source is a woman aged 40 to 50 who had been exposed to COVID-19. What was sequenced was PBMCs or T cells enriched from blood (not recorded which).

CDR3 protein: CASSPTSVAGYGYTF. The CDR3 DNA reads as TGTGCCAGCAGCCCGACCTCTGTCGCGGGCTATGGCTACACCTTC. J is TRBJ1-2 and V is TRBV7-2; D unresolved. The CDR3 sequence is 15 residues long. Germline-derived CDR1 and CDR2 are SGHTA and FQGNSA. V lost 5 bases, J lost 4 bases, and 17 bases lay in between.